A selection of T cell receptor beta chains follows, all from one sample in a study of identical twins. In TCRdb, the 5' RACE reads were re-called with MiXCR into one record per CDR3 protein. The table records hundreds of thousands of distinct CDR3 sequences, about 24% of them present only once. The data were also submitted as part of a second study, on T cells expressing NK-cell markers.

Sequencing was performed on CD4+ T cells sorted from blood. The receptors derive from a woman aged 18-30 years in good health. The CDR3 runs from the conserved cysteine through the conserved F or W. The order of the fields is clone size, D gene, J gene, V gene, CDR3 DNA, CDR3 protein. A D gene is named only where the DNA matches it firmly. Only part of the rows carry a size: once, few, many, or a class if the clone is expanded.

.	.	TRBJ2-5	TRBV21-1	TGTGCCAGCAGCACTACTGTAAGACGGGACCAAGAGACCCAGTACTTC	CASSTTVRRDQETQYF
few	TRBD2	TRBJ2-1	TRBV10-3	TGTGCCATCAGCCCCGGGACTAGCGGTAATGAGCAGTTCTTC	CAISPGTSGNEQFF
few	TRBD2	TRBJ2-1	TRBV12-5	TGTGCTAGTGGTTTGCTGGCGGGGGAGGTCAGTGAGCAGTTCTTC	CASGLLAGEVSEQFF
few	TRBD1	TRBJ2-7	TRBV2	TGTGCCAGCAGTTTACAGGGGGTCGGTGAGCAGTACTTC	CASSLQGVGEQYF
.	.	TRBJ2-7	TRBV10-2	TGCGCCAGCACTTGGGACTTTACCTACGAGCAGTACTTC	CASTWDFTYEQYF
few	.	TRBJ2-7	TRBV12-3/TRBV12-4	TGTGCCAGCAGTTTAGGGCGGAACTTCTACGAGCAGTACTTC	CASSLGRNFYEQYF
.	.	TRBJ2-6	TRBV24-1	TGTGCCACCAGCCCCAGATCCGGGGCCAACGTCCTGACTTTC	CATSPRSGANVLTF
.	.	TRBJ1-5	TRBV12-3/TRBV12-4	TGTGCCAGCAGTTTGGCAGGGGCCCTCAATCAGCCCCAGCATTTT	CASSLAGALNQPQHF
.	TRBD2	TRBJ2-1	TRBV3-1	TGTGCCAGCAGCCAAGAGGGTAGCGGGAGGATCAATGAGCAGTTCTTC	CASSQEGSGRINEQFF
.	.	TRBJ2-4	TRBV6-1	TGTGCCAGCAGGACCCTGCTTATAGCCAAAAACATTCAGTACTTC	CASRTLLIAKNIQYF
.	TRBD1	TRBJ1-1	TRBV6-5	TGTGCCAGCAGTTACGAGGCAGGGGGCACTGAAGCTTTCTTT	CASSYEAGGTEAFF